This is a list of T cell receptor beta chains from one sample in a study of T cell responses to AZD1222 COVID-19 vaccine. Sequenced by immunoSEQ multiplex PCR; TCRdb stores in-frame clones only, minus some. The data contain over 150,000 clones, approximately 90% of them singletons. The sample here was peripheral blood, taken 28 days after the second AZD1222 dose. The receptors come from an adult who received the AZD1222 COVID-19 vaccine. Both conserved end residues are part of each CDR3. The D gene is left open where the match is weak. Expanded clones are given a class, and other clones once, few, many or no size at all.

J gene: TRBJ1-2; clone size: NA; V gene: TRBV6-2/TRBV6-3; D gene: NA; CDR3 DNA: TGTGCCAGCAGCATGAGGGCGGGGAGTAACTATGGCTACACCTTC; CDR3 protein: CASSMRAGSNYGYTF
J gene: TRBJ1-6; clone size: NA; V gene: TRBV3-1/TRBV3-2; D gene: TRBD1; CDR3 DNA: TGTGCCAGCAGCCAAGGGGACAGTCATTCACCCCTCCACTTT; CDR3 protein: CASSQGDSHSPLHF
J gene: TRBJ2-3; clone size: NA; V gene: TRBV2; D gene: NA; CDR3 DNA: TGTGCCAGCAAAGAGAGATCGACAGGCACAGATACGCAGTATTTT; CDR3 protein: CASKERSTGTDTQYF
J gene: TRBJ1-2; clone size: NA; V gene: TRBV2; D gene: NA; CDR3 DNA: TGTGCCAGCAGTACGAACTATGGCTACACCTTC; CDR3 protein: CASSTNYGYTF
J gene: TRBJ2-7; clone size: NA; V gene: TRBV6-5; D gene: NA; CDR3 DNA: TGTGCCAGCAGACCCGGAACCTACGAGCAGTACTTC; CDR3 protein: CASRPGTYEQYF
J gene: TRBJ2-7; clone size: few; V gene: TRBV6-5; D gene: TRBD1; CDR3 DNA: TGTGCCTGTGGGGGGACAGGGACCTACGAGCAGTACTTC; CDR3 protein: CACGGTGTYEQYF
J gene: TRBJ1-1; clone size: once; V gene: TRBV7-9; D gene: TRBD1; CDR3 DNA: TGTGCCAGCAGCTTAGACCTGAGACAGGGCACTGAAGCTTTCTTT; CDR3 protein: CASSLDLRQGTEAFF
J gene: TRBJ2-4; clone size: NA; V gene: TRBV4-2; D gene: NA; CDR3 DNA: TGTGCCAGCAGCCCTCAGTTAGCCAAAAACATTCAGTACTTC; CDR3 protein: CASSPQLAKNIQYF
J gene: TRBJ2-1; clone size: NA; V gene: TRBV7-3; D gene: TRBD2; CDR3 DNA: TGTGCCAGCAGCCCCCACGGGGGGGGAACATACAATGAGCAGTTCTTC; CDR3 protein: CASSPHGGGTYNEQFF
J gene: TRBJ1-3; clone size: few; V gene: TRBV2; D gene: NA; CDR3 DNA: TGTGCCAGCAGTGGGGCCGTTGGGGGTGGAAACACCATATATTTT; CDR3 protein: CASSGAVGGGNTIYF
J gene: TRBJ1-5; clone size: NA; V gene: TRBV7-2; D gene: TRBD1; CDR3 DNA: TGTGCCAGCAGCTTAGGGGACAGACCTAGCAATCAGCCCCAGCATTTT; CDR3 protein: CASSLGDRPSNQPQHF
J gene: TRBJ2-7; clone size: NA; V gene: TRBV12-3/TRBV12-4; D gene: NA; CDR3 DNA: TGTGCCAGCAGTTGGACTACTTACGAGCAGTACTTC; CDR3 protein: CASSWTTYEQYF
J gene: TRBJ2-4; clone size: NA; V gene: TRBV2; D gene: NA; CDR3 DNA: TGTGCCAGCAGTGAAGGAGGAGTTGCTCTTCAGTACTTC; CDR3 protein: CASSEGGVALQYF
J gene: TRBJ2-4; clone size: NA; V gene: TRBV27; D gene: NA; CDR3 DNA: TGTGCCAGCAGAGAACAGGGACGAGGGAAAAACATTCAGTACTTC; CDR3 protein: CASREQGRGKNIQYF
J gene: TRBJ2-7; clone size: once; V gene: TRBV29-1; D gene: NA; CDR3 DNA: TGCAGCGTCGGTCCACAGGGAACCAACCACGAGCAGTACTTC; CDR3 protein: CSVGPQGTNHEQYF
J gene: TRBJ2-3; clone size: NA; V gene: TRBV6-5; D gene: NA; CDR3 DNA: TGTGCCAGCAGTTACGCGGGGTCAAGCACAGATACGCAGTATTTT; CDR3 protein: CASSYAGSSTDTQYF
J gene: TRBJ1-1; clone size: NA; V gene: TRBV2; D gene: TRBD1; CDR3 DNA: TGTGCCAGCAGTTCCCCGGGACAGGCGAACACTGAAGCTTTCTTT; CDR3 protein: CASSSPGQANTEAFF
J gene: TRBJ2-1; clone size: NA; V gene: TRBV5-1; D gene: TRBD1; CDR3 DNA: TGCGCCAGCAGCCCCGGGACAGGGAGCGGCAATGAGCAGTTCTTC; CDR3 protein: CASSPGTGSGNEQFF
J gene: TRBJ1-4; clone size: NA; V gene: TRBV18; D gene: NA; CDR3 DNA: TGTGCCAGCTCACCGCAGGGTAGTGAAAAACTGTTTTTT; CDR3 protein: CASSPQGSEKLFF
J gene: TRBJ1-2; clone size: once; V gene: TRBV6-5; D gene: NA; CDR3 DNA: TGTGCCAGCAGACCTAGGGGCTGGGGCTATGGCTACACCTTC; CDR3 protein: CASRPRGWGYGYTF
J gene: TRBJ1-2; clone size: NA; V gene: TRBV19; D gene: TRBD1; CDR3 DNA: TGTGCCAGTAGTACCGCCGGGACAGCCTATGGCTACACCTTC; CDR3 protein: CASSTAGTAYGYTF
J gene: TRBJ1-4; clone size: NA; V gene: TRBV30; D gene: NA; CDR3 DNA: TGTGCCTGGAGGGGTGGTCCTAATGAAAAACTGTTTTTT; CDR3 protein: CAWRGGPNEKLFF
J gene: TRBJ1-6; clone size: few; V gene: TRBV27; D gene: NA; CDR3 DNA: TGTGCCAGCAGCTGGGGAACAGACTCACCCCTCCACTTT; CDR3 protein: CASSWGTDSPLHF
J gene: TRBJ1-5; clone size: NA; V gene: TRBV6-2/TRBV6-3; D gene: NA; CDR3 DNA: TGTGCCAGCAGTTCAACCTCCAGCAATCAGCCCCAGCATTTT; CDR3 protein: CASSSTSSNQPQHF
J gene: TRBJ2-2; clone size: NA; V gene: TRBV19; D gene: TRBD1; CDR3 DNA: TGTGCCAGTAGTAAGTCGGACAGGGGTTGGACCGGGGAGCTGTTTTTT; CDR3 protein: CASSKSDRGWTGELFF
J gene: TRBJ2-7; clone size: NA; V gene: TRBV12-3/TRBV12-4; D gene: NA; CDR3 DNA: TGTGCCAGCCGTCTCAGCTCCTACGAGCAGTACTTC; CDR3 protein: CASRLSSYEQYF
J gene: TRBJ2-1; clone size: NA; V gene: TRBV12-3/TRBV12-4; D gene: TRBD2; CDR3 DNA: TGTGCCAGCAGTAATAGCCGGGGGGGCCTTCAGTTCTTC; CDR3 protein: CASSNSRGGLQFF
J gene: TRBJ1-2; clone size: NA; V gene: TRBV1; D gene: NA; CDR3 DNA: TGCACCAGCAGCCCCGATTCGGGGGGTAACTATGGCTACACCTTC; CDR3 protein: CTSSPDSGGNYGYTF
J gene: TRBJ1-4; clone size: few; V gene: TRBV27; D gene: NA; CDR3 DNA: TGTGCCAGCAGTCCCCGACCGGGGGGGAATGAAAAACTGTTTTTT; CDR3 protein: CASSPRPGGNEKLFF
J gene: TRBJ2-5; clone size: NA; V gene: TRBV11-3; D gene: NA; CDR3 DNA: TGTGCCAGCAGCCCCACAGGAGGGGAAGAGACCCAGTACTTC; CDR3 protein: CASSPTGGEETQYF